This T cell receptor (beta chain) was documented in a study of post-analysis software for immune sequencing data. Study overall: Included among the disease courses, which were recorded for the cohort, were relapsing-remitting, secondary progressive and progressive-relapsing multiple sclerosis. Points from the study as a whole: Roughly 5 TRBV segments occurring more often in patients than controls included TRBV5-6, TRBV5-1 and TRBV20-1.

Notes on this clonotype: Its antigen remains unidentified.

Germline CDR1 DFQATT, CDR2 SNEGSKA (reference sequence). V lost 2 bases and J lost 0; bases outside the gene matches: 3. There are 15 residues in the CDR3. The TCR beta cDNA libraries contained unique molecular identifiers. Each CDR3 protein gets one entry after TCRdb re-called the PCR reads with MiXCR. The sample includes approximately 460,000 distinct CDR3 sequences, 40% to 55% seen only once; the top ten take about 12%. The sample comprised blood. The rearrangement joins TRBV20-1 to TRBJ2-3; 9 bases align to TRBD1. The receptor was isolated from a girl aged 5 to 17 with multiple sclerosis. This CDR3 reads CSARPGQGSTDTQYF. CDR3 nucleotide sequence: TGCAGTGCTAGACCGGGACAGGGAAGCACAGATACGCAGTATTTT.